Included here is one T cell receptor (beta chain) sequence, with context. The source of the sample is a study of control samples from healthy donors and cancer patients. Germline V lookup: CDR1 MNHNS, CDR2 SASEGT. The CDR3 contains 11 residues. With 0 bases removed from V and 5 bases from J, the gap between germline ends came to 1 base. Clones were sequenced by immunoSEQ multiplex PCR, and TCRdb holds only the in-frame ones, with some missing. The table shows roughly 150,000 clones, with 85% to 90% occurring only once. This sequence originates from a man younger than 35 in good health. The sequencing input was blood. The gene calls are TRBV6-1 and TRBJ2-5; D remains unclear. The CDR3 DNA reads TGTGCCAGCAGTGAAGCGGAGACCCAGTACTTC. It yields the protein CASSEAETQYF.